A single sample is the source of the 30 T cell receptor beta chains below, sequenced in a study. TCRdb reanalysed the 5' RACE reads using MiXCR and keeps one entry per CDR3 protein. The sample holds 50,000 to 75,000 distinct CDR3 sequences, 20% to 25% seen once. Sample: memory CD4+ T cells sorted from a lymph node. The subset denotes: memory CD4+ T cells, CD4+CD45RO+CD25-. All receptors come from a female donor with breast cancer.

This clonotype was recorded many times. One end of the junction does not line up with germline, which may come from a read error. The J gene is TRBJ2-7, the V gene TRBV7-7; TRBD1 matches at 7 bases. CDR3 length: 13 amino acids. Per germline, CDR1 SSHAT and CDR2 FNYEAQ (reference sequence). The CDR3 bases are TGTGCTAGCAGCATGGGACAGCAATACGAGCAGTACTTC. The encoded protein is CASSMGQQYEQYF.

The chain uses TRBV24-1 and TRBJ2-2; D perhaps matches TRBD2 (6 bases). Germline values: CDR1 KGHDR, CDR2 SFDVKD. V dropped 5 bases and J dropped 4 bases, with 13 bases sitting between them. CDR3 size: 15 residues. Written as DNA, the CDR3 is TGTGCCACCAGTGGCTCGGGAGCCGGCACCGGGGAGCTGTTTTTT. This sequence encodes CATSGSGAGTGELFF.

The chain is built from TRBV12-3 or TRBV12-4 and TRBJ1-2; possible D gene TRBD1, 5 bases. Trimming took 1 base from V and 12 from J, leaving 12 bases between them. The CDR3 contains 12 residues. This CDR3 is CASSLGGQNDTF. CDR3 DNA sequence: TGTGCCAGCAGTTTAGGGGGCCAAAACGACACCTTC.

This clonotype was seen only a few times. This chain uses TRBV7-9 with TRBJ1-5; 8 bases map to TRBD1. Germline trimming cut 7 bases from V and 6 bases from J; bases unmatched to any gene: 8. The CDR3 runs 14 residues. CDR1 and CDR2 (germline): SEHNR, FQNEAQ (reference sequence). The CDR3 sequence is CASTLTGEGQPQHF. CDR3 sequence (DNA): TGTGCCAGCACCCTGACAGGGGAAGGTCAGCCCCAGCATTTT.

The table lists this clonotype with many counts. The chain recombines TRBV20-1 with TRBJ2-5, with D tentatively TRBD1 or TRBD2 (5 bases each). In germline, CDR1 is DFQATT, CDR2 SNEGSKA (reference sequence). V was cut by 1 base and J by 5 bases, with 11 bases left in between. The CDR3 totals 13 residues. CDR3 in DNA: TGCAGTGCTAGAGGAGGGGTTGGGGAGACCCAGTACTTC. It encodes CSARGGVGETQYF.

The chain joins TRBV10-3 to TRBJ1-3; D call uncertain. Trimming cost V 7 bases and J 0 bases, with 7 bases left between them. CDR3 size: 13 residues. Germline CDR1 is ENHRY and CDR2 is SYGVKD. The DNA of the CDR3 is TGTGCCATCACCGCAGGCTCTGGAAACACCATATATTTT. Translation: CAITAGSGNTIYF.

This clonotype turned up a few times. CDR3 protein: CASRQATGRYGYTF. The CDR3 DNA reads TGTGCCAGCAGACAGGCGACAGGGCGATATGGCTACACCTTC. The chain is built from TRBV6-2 or TRBV6-3 and TRBJ1-2; 7 bases map to TRBD1. The V and J ends lost 6 bases and 5 bases, in that order; junction bases with no gene match: 9. The CDR3 has 14 amino acids. The V gene's germline CDR1 is MNHEY and CDR2 SVGEGT.

The chain couples TRBV7-9 to TRBJ1-1; D is ambiguous. Trimming pared 8 bases from V and 4 bases from J, leaving 14 bases between. The CDR3 runs 13 residues. The germline gives CDR1 SEHNR, CDR2 FQNEAQ (reference sequence). The CDR3 coding sequence is TGTGCCAGCGGCACGGACGGTGGCACTGAAGCTTTCTTT. It is translated as CASGTDGGTEAFF.

On this clonotype: This clone may be a read error of a much larger clone one base away. The gene calls are TRBV12-3 or TRBV12-4 and TRBJ1-5; no clear D. V lost 4 bases, J lost 9 bases, and 10 bases lay in between. This CDR3 contains 12 residues. The CDR3 DNA reads as TGTGCCAGCAGTTCCCAGATCCGGCCCCAGCATTTT. Translating gives CASSSQIRPQHF.

In its sample, this clonotype was seen once. A much larger clone lies a single base off, so this may be a read error. The CDR3 is CASSPTSGILYYNEQFF. DNA of the CDR3: TGCGCCAGCAGCCCGACTAGCGGGATACTCTACTACAATGAGCAGTTCTTC. V is TRBV4-1 and J is TRBJ2-1; 11 positions match TRBD2. V gave up 4 bases and J gave up 3 bases; unmatched junction bases: 8. The CDR3 has 17 residues. Germline CDR1 and CDR2: MGHRA and YSYEKL.

The V gene is TRBV7-2, the J gene TRBJ2-5; D gene uncertain. The V end lost 4 bases, the J end lost 3 bases, and 12 bases lay between the germline ends. Germline CDR1 SGHTA, CDR2 FQGNSA. The CDR3 runs to 14 residues. CDR3 DNA: TGTGCCAGCAGCTCCGTTACAAGGGAAGAGACCCAGTACTTC. As protein: CASSSVTREETQYF.

Turning to this clonotype: A read error may explain this, as a much larger clone is one base away. The gene calls are TRBV24-1 and TRBJ1-2; D gene uncertain. This CDR3 has 13 residues. V shed 9 bases and J shed 6 bases, with 16 bases lying between them. Germline-derived CDR1 and CDR2 are KGHDR and SFDVKD. The DNA of the CDR3 is TGTGCCACCGGTCCACTCGGTGGGGATGGCTACACCTTC. Its protein product is CATGPLGGDGYTF.

Ten or more counts support this clonotype. The V and J genes are TRBV12-3 or TRBV12-4 and TRBJ2-1, with 10 bases that match TRBD2. The CDR3 extends over 14 amino acids. J was trimmed by 8 bases and V by 6 bases; bases with no gene match: 7. CDR3 sequence: CASSRAGGPYEQFF. The CDR3 bases are TGTGCCAGCAGCCGAGCGGGAGGGCCCTATGAGCAGTTCTTC.

V usage is TRBV6-5 and J usage is TRBJ1-1; TRBD1 aligns across 7 bases. The CDR3 runs to 15 residues. Germline V gives CDR1 MNHEY, CDR2 SVGAGI. The V segment lost 5 bases and the J segment 1 base; nucleotides outside the gene matches: 7. Here the CDR3 reads CASSPSDRPNTEAFF. In nucleotides, the CDR3 is TGTGCCAGCAGTCCTTCGGACAGGCCGAACACTGAAGCTTTCTTT.

The V and J genes are TRBV9 and TRBJ2-2; D gene ambiguous. This CDR3 has 15 amino acids. V dropped 0 bases and J dropped 1 base, with 7 bases sitting between them. Germline-derived CDR1 and CDR2 are SGDLS and YYNGEE. The CDR3 DNA sequence: TGTGCCAGCAGCGTAGCTCTCGAGAACACCGGGGAGCTGTTTTTT. Translated, it gives CASSVALENTGELFF. The entire variable domain, with the rest obtained from reference TRBV9 and TRBJ2-2, is as follows: DSGVTQTPKHLITATGQRVTLRCSPRSGDLSVYWYQQSLDQGLQFLIQYYNGEERAKGNILERFSAQQFPDLHSELNLSSLELGDSALYFCASSVALENTGELFFGEGSRLTVL.

This sequence joins TRBV2 and TRBJ1-2; 11 positions agree with TRBD1. CDR1 is SNHLY, CDR2 FYNNEI, per germline. The CDR3 loop spans 14 amino acids. Trimming removed 6 bases from V and 3 bases from J; junction bases left unmatched: 3. CDR3: CASRPGQGDYGYTF. DNA for the CDR3: TGTGCCAGCAGGCCGGGACAGGGGGACTATGGCTACACCTTC. Drawing the rest from reference TRBV2 and TRBJ1-2, the complete variable domain is EPEVTQTPSHQVTQMGQEVILRCVPISNHLYFYWYRQILGQKVEFLVSFYNNEISEKSEIFDDQFSVERPDGSNFTLKIRSTKLEDSAMYFCASRPGQGDYGYTFGSGTRLTVV.

This clonotype showed up just a few times. The chain has TRBV12-3 or TRBV12-4 and TRBJ2-5; 10 positions match TRBD1. The CDR3 is made up of 14 amino acids. V gave up 5 bases and J gave up 5 bases; unmatched junction bases: 5. For the CDR3, the DNA is TGTGCCAGCAGTGGGGACAGGGGTAGCGAGACCCAGTACTTC. It translates to CASSGDRGSETQYF.

V gene TRBV6-5 combines with J gene TRBJ1-1; D uncertain. Trimming cost V 8 bases and J 5 bases, with 12 bases left between them. Looked up from germline, CDR1 is MNHEY and CDR2 is SVGAGI. This CDR3 has 12 amino acids. The CDR3 protein is CASSEIGTEAFF. The CDR3 coding sequence is TGTGCCAGCTCCGAAATCGGGACTGAAGCTTTCTTT.

This clonotype occurred many times. The rearrangement links TRBV5-1 to TRBJ1-1; D remains unclear. Germline V lookup: CDR1 SGHRS, CDR2 YFSETQ. V lost 4 bases and J 1 base, leaving 8 bases between the germline ends. The CDR3 is made up of 13 amino acids. The chain's CDR3 is CASSLARNTEAFF. CDR3 coding DNA: TGCGCCAGCAGCCTTGCCAGGAACACTGAAGCTTTCTTT.

The CDR3 protein is CASSLPGTGQYF. The CDR3 nucleotides read TGTGCCAGCAGCTTACCTGGGACAGGGCAGTACTTC. The rearrangement uses TRBV7-6 and TRBJ2-7, with 8 positions matching TRBD1. After removal of 2 bases from V and 9 bases from J, the junction contained 3 bases not matched to a gene. Germline assignment: CDR1 SGHVS and CDR2 FNYEAQ. This CDR3 contains 12 residues.

In this sample, this clonotype turned up many times. The chain couples TRBV29-1 to TRBJ2-2; 7 nucleotides line up with TRBD1. The J segment lost 0 bases and the V segment lost 2 bases, leaving 6 bases of the junction unmatched. The CDR3 spans 16 residues. Germline CDR1 SQVTM, CDR2 ANQGSEA. CDR3: CSVEHGDSSNTGELFF. DNA of the CDR3: TGCAGCGTTGAACACGGGGACAGCTCGAACACCGGGGAGCTGTTTTTT.

The rearrangement uses TRBV11-3 and TRBJ1-5, with D maybe TRBD1 (6 bases). Germline CDR1 is SGHNT and CDR2 is YENEEA. The V end was cut by 4 bases, the J end by 3 bases, with 10 bases between. The CDR3 consists of 14 residues. This CDR3 reads CASSYGQFNQPQHF. The DNA for the CDR3 is TGTGCCAGCAGCTATGGACAGTTCAATCAGCCCCAGCATTTT.

The genes are TRBV5-1 and TRBJ2-3; D gene unclear. The DNA matches TRBJ1-5 better at its end, which makes the J call doubtful. The CDR3 runs to 16 residues. CDR1 and CDR2 from the germline V gene are SGHRS and YFSETQ. The CDR3: CASSLGGNSGTDTQHF. In nucleotides, the CDR3 is TGCGCCAGCAGCTTGGGGGGTAATAGCGGCACAGATACGCAGCATTTT.

V is TRBV7-2 and J is TRBJ2-7; D call uncertain. This CDR3 has 15 amino acids. The germline V gene has CDR1 SGHTA and CDR2 FQGNSA. The V and J ends lost 1 base and 7 bases respectively, with 17 bases between them. The CDR3 DNA sequence: TGTGCCAGCAGCTTAGTCGTGTTGAGTTTGAGGGAGCAGTACTTC. Protein: CASSLVVLSLREQYF.

The CDR3 sequence: CASSLRAGTEAFF. The CDR3 DNA reads TGTGCCAGCAGCTTAAGGGCGGGAACTGAAGCTTTCTTT. The chain joins TRBV7-2 to TRBJ1-1; no definite D call. Trimming shortened V by 2 bases and J by 5 bases, and 9 bases separated the two germline ends. Per the germline V gene, CDR1 is SGHTA and CDR2 is FQGNSA. The CDR3 loop spans 13 amino acids.

This clonotype was found many times. The rearrangement links TRBV20-1 to TRBJ2-7; D is possibly TRBD2 (7 bases). Germline V gives CDR1 DFQATT, CDR2 SNEGSKA (reference sequence). V lost 0 bases and J 3 bases, leaving 15 bases between the germline ends. This CDR3 spans 15 amino acids. The CDR3 loop is CSARDHGGGGYEQYF. The CDR3 DNA reads TGCAGTGCTAGAGATCACGGGGGAGGGGGCTACGAGCAGTACTTC.

Worth noting for this clonotype: This sequence may be a read error, since a much larger clone differs from it by one base. The genes are TRBV29-1 and TRBJ2-1; D not resolved. Trimming removed 2 bases at V and 2 bases at J, with 16 bases between. Per germline, CDR1 SQVTM and CDR2 ANQGSEA. The CDR3 runs to 16 residues. This CDR3 is CSVEFPYAETYNEQFF. DNA for the CDR3: TGCAGCGTTGAATTTCCCTACGCAGAGACCTACAATGAGCAGTTCTTC.

This clonotype has ten or more counts. The gene calls are TRBV10-3 and TRBJ2-5, with 8 positions matching TRBD1. The CDR3 has 15 residues. V lost 8 bases and J lost 2; bases outside the gene matches: 10. Looked up from germline, CDR1 is ENHRY and CDR2 is SYGVKD. Here the CDR3 reads CAIASRGRGQETQYF. The CDR3 DNA is TGTGCCATCGCCTCCAGGGGGCGCGGGCAAGAGACCCAGTACTTC.

This clonotype is a singleton in its sample. One base away lies a much larger clone, so this may be a sequencing read error. This CDR3 fails to terminate in the conserved phenylalanine or tryptophan, so it likely reflects a read error. This chain joins TRBV7-2 and TRBJ2-5, with D possibly matching TRBD2 (6 bases). The CDR3 loop spans 15 amino acids. Deletions cut 5 bases from V and 1 base from J, with 14 bases between. CDR1 is SGHTA and CDR2 is FQGNSA in the germline V gene. In nucleotides, the CDR3 is TGTGCCAGCAGCACCTCGGGACTGCCCCAAGAGACCCAGTACTGC. Protein product: CASSTSGLPQETQYC.

This clonotype was seen only a few times. This sequence joins TRBV28 and TRBJ2-2, with 8 bases that match TRBD1. CDR3 length: 14 amino acids. CDR1 and CDR2 (germline): MDHEN, SYDVKM. Germline trimming cut 6 bases from V and 3 bases from J; bases unmatched to any gene: 3. The CDR3 sequence is CASSPDRDTGELFF. CDR3 nucleotides: TGTGCCAGCAGCCCGGACAGGGACACCGGGGAGCTGTTTTTT.